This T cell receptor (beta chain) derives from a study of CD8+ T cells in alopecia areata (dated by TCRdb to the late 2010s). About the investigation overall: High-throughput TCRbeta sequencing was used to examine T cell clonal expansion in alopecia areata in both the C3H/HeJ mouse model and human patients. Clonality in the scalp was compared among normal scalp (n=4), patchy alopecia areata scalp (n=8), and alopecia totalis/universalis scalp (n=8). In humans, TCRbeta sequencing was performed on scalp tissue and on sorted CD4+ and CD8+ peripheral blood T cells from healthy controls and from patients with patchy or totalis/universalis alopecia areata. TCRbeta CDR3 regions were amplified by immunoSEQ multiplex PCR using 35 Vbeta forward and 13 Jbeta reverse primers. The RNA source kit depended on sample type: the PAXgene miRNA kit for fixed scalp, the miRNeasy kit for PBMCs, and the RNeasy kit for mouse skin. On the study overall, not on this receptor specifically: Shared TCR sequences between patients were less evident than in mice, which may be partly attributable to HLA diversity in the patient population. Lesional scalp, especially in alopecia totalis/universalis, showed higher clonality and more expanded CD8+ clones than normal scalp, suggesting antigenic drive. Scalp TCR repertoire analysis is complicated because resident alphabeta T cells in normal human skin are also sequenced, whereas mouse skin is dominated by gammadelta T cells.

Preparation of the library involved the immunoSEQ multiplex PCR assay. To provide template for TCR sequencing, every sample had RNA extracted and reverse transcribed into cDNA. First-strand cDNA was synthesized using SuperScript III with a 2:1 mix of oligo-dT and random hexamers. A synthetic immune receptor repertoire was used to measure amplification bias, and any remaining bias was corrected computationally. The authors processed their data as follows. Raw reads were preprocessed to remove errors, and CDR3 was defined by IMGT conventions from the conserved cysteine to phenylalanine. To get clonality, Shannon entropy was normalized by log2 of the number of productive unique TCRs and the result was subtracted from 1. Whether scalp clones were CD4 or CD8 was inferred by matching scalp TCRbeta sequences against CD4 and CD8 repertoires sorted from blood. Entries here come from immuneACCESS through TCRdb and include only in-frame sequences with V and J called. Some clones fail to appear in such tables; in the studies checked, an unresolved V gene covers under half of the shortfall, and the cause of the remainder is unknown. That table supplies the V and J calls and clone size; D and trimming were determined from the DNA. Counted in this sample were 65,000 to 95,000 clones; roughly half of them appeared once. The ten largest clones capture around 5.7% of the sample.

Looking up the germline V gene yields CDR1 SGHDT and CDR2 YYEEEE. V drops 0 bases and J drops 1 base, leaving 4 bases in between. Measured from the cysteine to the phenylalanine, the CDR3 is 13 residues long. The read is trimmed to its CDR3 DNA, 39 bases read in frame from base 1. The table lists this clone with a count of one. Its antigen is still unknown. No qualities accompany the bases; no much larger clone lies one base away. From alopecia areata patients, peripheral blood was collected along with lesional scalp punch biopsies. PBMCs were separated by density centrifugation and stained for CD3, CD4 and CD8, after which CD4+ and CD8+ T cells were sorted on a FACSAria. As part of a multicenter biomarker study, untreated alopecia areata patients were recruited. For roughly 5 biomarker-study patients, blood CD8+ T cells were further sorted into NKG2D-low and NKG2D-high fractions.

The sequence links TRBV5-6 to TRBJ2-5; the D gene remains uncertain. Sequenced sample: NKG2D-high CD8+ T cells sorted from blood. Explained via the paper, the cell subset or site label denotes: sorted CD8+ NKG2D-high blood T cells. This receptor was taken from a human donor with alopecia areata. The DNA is TGTGCCAGCAGCTTGGGCATCCAAGAGACCCAGTACTTC. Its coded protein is CASSLGIQETQYF.